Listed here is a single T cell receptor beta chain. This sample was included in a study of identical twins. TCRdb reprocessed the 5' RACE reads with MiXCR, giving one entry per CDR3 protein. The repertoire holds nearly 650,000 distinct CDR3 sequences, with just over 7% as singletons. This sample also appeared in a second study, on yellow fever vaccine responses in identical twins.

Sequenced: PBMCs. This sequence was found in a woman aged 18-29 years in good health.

The CDR3 DNA reads TGTGCCAGCAGCTTAGCGCTGGGGGGCGTTGGGACCGGGGAGCTGTTTTTT. Its protein is CASSLALGGVGTGELFF. The chain recombines TRBV7-8 with TRBJ2-2; D possibly uses TRBD1 or TRBD2 (6 bases each). The CDR3 has 17 amino acids. Germline CDR1 is SGHVS and CDR2 is FQNEAQ. V lost 0 bases and J 5 bases, leaving 16 bases between the germline ends.